The 25 T cell receptor beta chains in this list originate from one sample, sequenced in a study of T-cell reconstitution after alpha-beta-depleted transplantation in children. It was with unique molecular identifiers that the TCRbeta library was prepared. TCRdb redid the calling of the PCR reads with MiXCR, one entry per CDR3 protein. The sample shows about 610,000 distinct CDR3 sequences, under 12% of them seen only once. Sequencing was performed on PBMCs from the stem cell graft donor, taken from the stem cell graft. The receptors shown here come from a human donor who donated a stem cell graft to a child with acute myeloid leukemia.

This clonotype was counted once. The chain is built from TRBV5-6 and TRBJ2-7, with D unclear. Trimming stripped 2 bases from V and 5 bases from J, with 11 bases between. This CDR3 is 13 amino acids long. In germline, CDR1 is SGHDT, CDR2 YYEEEE. The CDR3 DNA is TGTGCCAGCAGCTTTAGTAAACCCGACGAGCAGTACTTC. Protein: CASSFSKPDEQYF.

In this sample, this clonotype turned up a few times. This sequence joins TRBV27 and TRBJ2-1; 7 nucleotides match TRBD2. Germline CDR1 MNHEY, CDR2 SMNVEV (reference sequence). CDR3 length: 16 amino acids. J gave up 0 bases and V 3 bases, and 5 bases lay outside the gene matches. CDR3 loop: CASSLLSGASYNEQFF. The CDR3 DNA reads as TGTGCCAGCAGTTTGTTGAGCGGGGCCTCCTACAATGAGCAGTTCTTC.

This clonotype was seen a few times. This chain joins TRBV6-2 or TRBV6-3 and TRBJ1-1; D is possibly TRBD1 (5 bases). Germline values: CDR1 MNHEY, CDR2 SVGEGT. The ends were cut back, 4 bases at V and 2 bases at J, with 17 bases in the middle. The CDR3 spans 16 residues. Here the CDR3 reads CASSSGGAGENTEAFF. The CDR3 DNA reads as TGTGCCAGCAGTTCGGGGGGAGCGGGGGAAAACACTGAAGCTTTCTTT.

This clonotype came up many times. The chain joins TRBV29-1 to TRBJ2-5, with D hard to call. This CDR3 spans 12 amino acids. Germline assignment: CDR1 SQVTM and CDR2 ANQGSEA. Deletions cut 6 bases from V and 2 bases from J, with 10 bases between. The CDR3 DNA follows: TGCAGCGTCGGGCCGTTTCAAGAGACCCAGTACTTC. Its translation is CSVGPFQETQYF.

This clonotype was recorded at least ten times. This sequence joins TRBV4-3 and TRBJ2-1; D not resolved. V lost 0 bases to trimming and J lost 3 bases, with 9 bases between them. CDR3 length equals 15 residues. Germline V gives CDR1 LGHNA, CDR2 YSLEER. DNA for the CDR3: TGCGCCAGCAGCCAAGATCGGGCTAGCTACAATGAGCAGTTCTTC. Translated, it gives CASSQDRASYNEQFF.

The chain uses TRBV20-1 and TRBJ2-2; no definite D call. There are 12 residues in the CDR3. Germline V gene lookup returns CDR1 DFQATT and CDR2 SNEGSKA (reference sequence). Trimming stripped 3 bases from V and 2 bases from J, with 4 bases between. The CDR3 sequence is CSASANTGELFF. CDR3 bases: TGCAGTGCTAGCGCTAACACCGGGGAGCTGTTTTTT.

This clonotype has more than one count but fewer than ten. The rearrangement joins TRBV30 to TRBJ1-1; 8 positions agree with TRBD1. Germline CDR1 and CDR2: GTSNPN and SVGIG (reference sequence). The CDR3 extends over 14 amino acids. Germline trimming cut 5 bases from V and 1 base from J; bases unmatched to any gene: 6. For the CDR3, the DNA is TGTGCCTGGGACAGGGGCGCGGGGAACACTGAAGCTTTCTTT. Protein product: CAWDRGAGNTEAFF.

The sample holds a few counts of this clonotype. A junction end diverges from the germline sequence, so it may reflect a read error. The chain employs TRBV10-3 and TRBJ2-2, with 7 bases that match TRBD1. CDR1 and CDR2 from the germline V gene are ENHRY and SYGVKD. This CDR3 has 16 residues. DNA for the CDR3: TGTGCCGTCAGGAGACAGGGTGACTTTAATCCCGGGGAGCTGTTTTTT. Amino acid sequence: CAVRRQGDFNPGELFF.

This clonotype was found many times. This chain connects TRBV7-2 to TRBJ2-3; D gene ambiguous. V was pared by 6 bases and J by 6 bases, with 10 bases between. Germline V gene sequence: CDR1 SGHTA, CDR2 FQGNSA. The CDR3 sequence is 12 residues long. The CDR3 spells CASSLWSDTQYF. As DNA, the CDR3 is TGTGCCAGCAGTTTGTGGTCCGATACGCAGTATTTT.

This clonotype came up many times. The genes are TRBV6-2 or TRBV6-3 and TRBJ2-7; unclear D gene. This CDR3 has 13 amino acids. Between the trimmed V and J ends, which lost 3 bases and 1 base, there was a span of 7 bases. Germline CDR1 reads MNHEY; CDR2 reads SVGEGT. The CDR3 spells CASSYLVSYEQYF. The CDR3 bases are TGTGCCAGCAGTTATTTAGTTTCCTACGAGCAGTACTTC.

V is TRBV3-1 and J is TRBJ2-7, with 11 nucleotides matching TRBD2. The V segment lost 8 bases and the J segment 6 bases; nucleotides outside the gene matches: 21. CDR1 and CDR2 (germline): LGHDT, YNNKEL (reference sequence). This CDR3 comprises 18 residues. The CDR3 reads CASCSHSGTSGSLGEQYF. The CDR3 region has the DNA TGTGCCAGCTGTTCCCATTCCGGGACTAGCGGATCCCTAGGCGAGCAGTACTTC.

The rearrangement links TRBV13 to TRBJ1-1; the D gene is possibly TRBD1 (6 bases). Germline CDR1 reads PRHDT; CDR2 reads FYEKMQ (reference sequence). Trimming removed 5 bases at V and 5 bases at J, with 15 bases between. The CDR3 is 14 amino acids. The CDR3 DNA reads as TGTGCCAGCAGCAGGGGGGGCATCGGGACTGAAGCTTTCTTT. Its translation: CASSRGGIGTEAFF. Drawing the rest from reference TRBV13 and TRBJ1-1, the complete variable domain is AAGVIQSPRHLIKEKRETATLKCYPIPRHDTVYWYQQGPGQDPQFLISFYEKMQSDKGSIPDRFSAQQFSDYHSELNMSSLELGDSALYFCASSRGGIGTEAFFGQGTRLTVV.

This clonotype was detected only a few times. The chain carries TRBV9 and TRBJ2-5, with TRBD2 matching over 13 bases. The CDR3 is 15 amino acids. CDR1 and CDR2 (germline): SGDLS, YYNGEE. V lost 4 bases and J lost 2; bases outside the gene matches: 2. CDR3 nucleotide sequence: TGTGCCAGCAGCACTAGCGGGAGGGGTCAAGAGACCCAGTACTTC. Residues: CASSTSGRGQETQYF.

The rearrangement links TRBV20-1 to TRBJ2-1; TRBD1 might be the D (5 bases). V gave up 3 bases and J gave up 5 bases, with 17 bases separating them. The CDR3 has 15 residues. Germline V gene data show CDR1 as DFQATT and CDR2 as SNEGSKA (reference sequence). CDR3 region: CSARILGVVHNEQFF. As DNA, the CDR3 is TGCAGTGCTAGGATCCTAGGGGTAGTCCACAATGAGCAGTTCTTC.

This chain uses TRBV5-1 with TRBJ2-2; 12 positions match TRBD2. With V trimmed by 4 bases and J by 5 bases, 9 bases remained unmatched. The CDR3 covers 17 residues. Per germline, CDR1 SGHRS and CDR2 YFSETQ. The CDR3 coding sequence is TGCGCCAGCAGCCAAGGGAGACTAGCGGGAGTAACCGGGGAGCTGTTTTTT. This translates into CASSQGRLAGVTGELFF.

This clonotype has a handful of counts. This chain uses TRBV30 with TRBJ2-1; possibly TRBD1 or TRBD2 for D (6 bases each). The CDR3 runs 13 residues. CDR1 is GTSNPN, CDR2 SVGIG, per germline (reference sequence). The CDR3 DNA reads as TGTGGGAGGGCAGGGGCTCACTCCAATGAGCAGTTCTTC. Translation gives CGRAGAHSNEQFF.

This clonotype was counted ten times or more. The genes are TRBV10-3 and TRBJ2-7; D is perhaps TRBD1 (5 bases). CDR1 is ENHRY and CDR2 is SYGVKD in the germline V gene. V lost 5 bases to trimming and J lost 2 bases, with 13 bases between them. The CDR3 length is 14 residues. CDR3 loop: CAISTADKTYEQYF. The DNA of the CDR3 is TGTGCCATCAGTACGGCGGACAAGACCTACGAGCAGTACTTC.

This rearrangement joins TRBV7-2 to TRBJ2-1; a possible D gene is TRBD2 (6 bases). The CDR3 contains 15 residues. V was pared by 4 bases and J by 4 bases, with 14 bases between. CDR1 SGHTA and CDR2 FQGNSA come from the germline V gene. For the CDR3, the DNA is TGTGCCAGCAGCTGGACCGGGACTGGGTACAATGAGCAGTTCTTC. Encoded protein: CASSWTGTGYNEQFF.

This rearrangement joins TRBV5-1 to TRBJ2-1, with 10 bases fitting TRBD2. The CDR3 totals 13 residues. Germline CDR1 reads SGHRS; CDR2 reads YFSETQ. Trimming removed 5 bases from V and 7 bases from J; junction bases left unmatched: 3. CDR3 region: CASRLAGINEQFF. CDR3 coding DNA: TGCGCCAGCAGACTAGCGGGAATAAATGAGCAGTTCTTC.

V gene TRBV20-1 combines with J gene TRBJ2-5, with 10 nucleotides matching TRBD2. Germline values: CDR1 DFQATT, CDR2 SNEGSKA (reference sequence). This CDR3 contains 15 residues. J gave up 2 bases and V 3 bases, and 6 bases lay outside the gene matches. CDR3 sequence: CSARERTSGQETQYF. In nucleotides, the CDR3 is TGCAGTGCTAGGGAGAGGACTAGCGGACAAGAGACCCAGTACTTC.

The chain recombines TRBV12-3 or TRBV12-4 with TRBJ2-5, with 7 bases that match TRBD1. CDR3 size: 14 residues. The J segment lost 2 bases and the V segment lost 4 bases, leaving 4 bases of the junction unmatched. The DNA for the CDR3 is TGTGCCAGCAGTTCACTCAGGGGGCAAGAGACCCAGTACTTC. It codes for CASSSLRGQETQYF.

The rearrangement uses TRBV4-3 and TRBJ2-4; TRBD2 agrees at 7 bases. The germline CDR1 and CDR2 sequences are LGHNA and YSLEER. The CDR3 has 16 residues. With 1 base clipped from V and 7 bases from J, the junction kept 10 bases outside the gene matches. CDR3 nucleotide sequence: TGCGCCAGCAGCCAAGTACCGGCGGGAGTAGGGAACATTCAGTACTTC. It codes for CASSQVPAGVGNIQYF.

This clonotype turned up a few times. This sequence joins TRBV28 and TRBJ2-4; D is ambiguous. The CDR3 spans 9 residues. The V end was cut by 8 bases, the J end by 8 bases, with 4 bases between. Germline V gives CDR1 MDHEN, CDR2 SYDVKM. The chain's CDR3 is CASGDIQYF. In DNA, the CDR3 is TGTGCCAGCGGGGACATTCAGTACTTC.

This clonotype has only a few counts. The gene calls are TRBV24-1 and TRBJ2-1; TRBD2 matches 11 bases. CDR3 length equals 16 residues. The V gene end was trimmed by 4 bases and the J gene end by 6 bases; junction bases not matched to a gene: 7. The V gene's germline CDR1 is KGHDR and CDR2 SFDVKD. The CDR3 region has the DNA TGTGCCACCAGTGACCCCTCTAGCGGGAGGCCCAATGAGCAGTTCTTC. This translates into CATSDPSSGRPNEQFF.

As regards this clonotype: A single base separates this from a much larger clone, so it may be a read error. The V and J genes are TRBV27 and TRBJ2-1, with 11 bases identical to TRBD2. CDR3 length equals 16 residues. Germline CDR1 is MNHEY and CDR2 is SMNVEV (reference sequence). CDR3 region: CASSLYLAGGENEEFF. CDR3 nucleotide sequence: TGTGCCAGCAGTTTGTACCTAGCGGGAGGTGAGAATGAGGAGTTCTTC.